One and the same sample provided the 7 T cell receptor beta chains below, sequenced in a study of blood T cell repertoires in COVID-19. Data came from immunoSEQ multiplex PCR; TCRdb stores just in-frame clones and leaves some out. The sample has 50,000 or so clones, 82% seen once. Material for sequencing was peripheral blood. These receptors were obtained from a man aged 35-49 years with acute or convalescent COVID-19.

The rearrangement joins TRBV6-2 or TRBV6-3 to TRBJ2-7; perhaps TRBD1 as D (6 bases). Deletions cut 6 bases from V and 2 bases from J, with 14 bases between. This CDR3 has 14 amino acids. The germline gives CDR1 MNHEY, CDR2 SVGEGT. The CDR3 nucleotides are TGTGCCAGCAGCCGGCTACAGGGACCCTACGAGCAGTACTTC. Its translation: CASSRLQGPYEQYF.

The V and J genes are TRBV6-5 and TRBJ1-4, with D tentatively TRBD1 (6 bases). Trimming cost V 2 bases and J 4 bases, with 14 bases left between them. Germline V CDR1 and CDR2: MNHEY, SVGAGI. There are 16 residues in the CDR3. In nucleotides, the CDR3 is TGTGCCAGCAGTTACGGGGGGGCTCCCTATAATGAAAAACTGTTTTTT. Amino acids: CASSYGGAPYNEKLFF.

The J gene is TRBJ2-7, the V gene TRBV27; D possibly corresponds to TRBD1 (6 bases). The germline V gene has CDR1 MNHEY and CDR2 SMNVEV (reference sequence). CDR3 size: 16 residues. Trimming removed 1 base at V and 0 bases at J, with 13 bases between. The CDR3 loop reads CASSLYSTGNSYEQYF. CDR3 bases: TGTGCCAGCAGTTTATATAGTACAGGGAACTCCTACGAGCAGTACTTC.

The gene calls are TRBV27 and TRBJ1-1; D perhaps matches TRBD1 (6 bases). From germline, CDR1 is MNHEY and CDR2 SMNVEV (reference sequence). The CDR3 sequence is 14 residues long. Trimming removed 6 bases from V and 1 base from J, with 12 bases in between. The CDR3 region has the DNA TGTGCCAGCAGAGGTTGGGGGCCGAACACTGAAGCTTTCTTT. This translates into CASRGWGPNTEAFF.

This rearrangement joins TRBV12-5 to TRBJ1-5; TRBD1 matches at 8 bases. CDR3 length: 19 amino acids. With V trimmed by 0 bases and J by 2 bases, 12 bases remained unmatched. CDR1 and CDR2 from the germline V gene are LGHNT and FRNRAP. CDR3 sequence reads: CASGLVQGGPPGGNQPQHF. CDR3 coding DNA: TGTGCTAGTGGTTTGGTACAGGGGGGCCCTCCAGGGGGCAATCAGCCCCAGCATTTT.

The CDR3 protein is CASSRGTSGGHETQYF. The CDR3 DNA follows: TGTGCCAGCAGCCGAGGGACTAGCGGGGGGCACGAGACCCAGTACTTC. The genes are TRBV5-8 and TRBJ2-5, with 15 positions matching TRBD2. CDR3 length equals 16 residues. In germline, CDR1 is SGHTS, CDR2 YDEGEE. Germline trimming cut 4 bases from V and 5 bases from J; bases unmatched to any gene: 6.

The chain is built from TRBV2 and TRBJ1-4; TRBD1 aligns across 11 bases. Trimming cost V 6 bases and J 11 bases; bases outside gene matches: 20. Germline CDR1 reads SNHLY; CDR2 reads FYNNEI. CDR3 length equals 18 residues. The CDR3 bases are TGTGCCAGCAGCTCCACTTTTGGTAGTGGGACAGGGGGGCAGAAACTGTTTTTT. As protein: CASSSTFGSGTGGQKLFF.